This record concerns one T cell receptor beta chain sequence. Per the original data handling: Cell counts per sample came from amplifying reference gene primers. Produced via immunoSEQ multiplex PCR; TCRdb's table is partial and in-frame only. For V, J and clone size, that table is used; D and trimming come from the DNA. The sample holds 90,000 to 110,000 clones, over 60% seen once. With V trimmed by 1 base and J by 4 bases, 10 bases remained unmatched. Per the germline V gene, CDR1 is LNHDA and CDR2 is SQIVND (reference sequence). The CDR3 totals 17 residues. The data stem from a study of blood T cell repertoires in COVID-19. Study details: Researchers got acute and convalescent COVID-19 samples from the United States, Italy and Spain. PBMCs, B-cell-depleted T cells, or T cells provided the cDNA or gDNA that made up the material.

Sequencing input: peripheral blood. V usage is TRBV19 and J usage is TRBJ2-5, with TRBD2 matching over 9 bases. This sequence was found in a human donor in a cohort sampled during active or convalescent COVID-19. CDR3 protein: CASSIALGGRALETQYF. The DNA of the CDR3 is TGTGCCAGTAGTATAGCCCTCGGCGGGAGGGCCTTAGAGACCCAGTACTTC.